The sequence of this TCR beta chain was determined in a study of ipilimumab plus nivolumab after autologous stem cell transplantation. Overall study: Median doses per patient: a few ipilimumab, about 8 nivolumab.

Through week 26, nivolumab 3 mg/kg IV was given weeks 1, 4, 7, 10, then biweekly. Sequencing was performed with immunoSEQ multiplex PCR; in TCRdb, only in-frame clones are kept and a portion is missing. The sample shows fewer than 25,000 clones, around 81% of them seen only once. There are 13 residues in the CDR3. Trimming removed 5 bases from V and 3 bases from J, with 11 bases in between. Germline V gene lookup returns CDR1 SGHTA and CDR2 FQGNSA. The sequence was collected from a male donor with diffuse large B-cell lymphoma. The sequencing here drew on PBMCs, taken in a trial of ipilimumab plus nivolumab as post-transplant consolidation. The chain couples TRBV7-2 to TRBJ2-7, with D possibly being TRBD1 (6 bases). For the CDR3, the DNA is TGTGCCAGCAGCCAACAGGGTTTCTACGAGCAGTACTTC. Protein: CASSQQGFYEQYF.